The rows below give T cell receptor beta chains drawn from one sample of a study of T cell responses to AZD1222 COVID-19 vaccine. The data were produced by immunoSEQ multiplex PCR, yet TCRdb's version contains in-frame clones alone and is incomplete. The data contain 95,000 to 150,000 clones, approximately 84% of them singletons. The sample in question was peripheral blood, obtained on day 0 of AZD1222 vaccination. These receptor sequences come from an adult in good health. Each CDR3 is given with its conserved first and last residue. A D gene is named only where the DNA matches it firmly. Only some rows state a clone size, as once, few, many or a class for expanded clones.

CDR3 protein: CATSDLGGPQHF
CDR3 DNA: TGTGCCACCAGTGATTTAGGGGGGCCCCAGCATTTT
clone size: NA
CDR3 length: 12
J gene: TRBJ1-5
V gene: TRBV24-1
D gene: NA

CDR3 protein: CATTGQGREPQHF
CDR3 DNA: TGTGCCACCACGGGACAGGGGAGAGAGCCCCAGCATTTT
clone size: NA
CDR3 length: 13
J gene: TRBJ1-5
V gene: TRBV6-5
D gene: TRBD1

CDR3 protein: CASSLDISSYEQYF
CDR3 DNA: TGTGCCAGCAGCTTAGATATCAGTTCCTACGAGCAGTACTTC
clone size: NA
CDR3 length: 14
J gene: TRBJ2-7
V gene: TRBV11-2
D gene: NA

CDR3 protein: CASSLQGNTEAFF
CDR3 DNA: TGTGCCAGCAGTTTGCAGGGGAACACTGAAGCTTTCTTT
clone size: NA
CDR3 length: 13
J gene: TRBJ1-1
V gene: TRBV12-3/TRBV12-4
D gene: NA

CDR3 protein: CASSQGPIRGEQFF
CDR3 DNA: TGTGCCAGCAGTCAGGGCCCTATTCGGGGTGAGCAGTTCTTC
clone size: NA
CDR3 length: 14
J gene: TRBJ2-1
V gene: TRBV27
D gene: NA

CDR3 protein: CASSLAYGFREQFF
CDR3 DNA: TGTGCCAGCAGCTTAGCGTATGGATTCCGGGAGCAGTTCTTC
clone size: NA
CDR3 length: 14
J gene: TRBJ2-1
V gene: TRBV11-2
D gene: NA

CDR3 protein: CASSSYGDRGYEQYF
CDR3 DNA: TGCGCCAGCAGCTCCTACGGGGACAGGGGATACGAGCAGTACTTC
clone size: NA
CDR3 length: 15
J gene: TRBJ2-7
V gene: TRBV5-1
D gene: TRBD1

CDR3 protein: CAISWTANTEAFF
CDR3 DNA: TGTGCCATCAGTTGGACGGCAAACACTGAAGCTTTCTTT
clone size: NA
CDR3 length: 13
J gene: TRBJ1-1
V gene: TRBV10-3
D gene: NA

CDR3 protein: CASAGADEQYF
CDR3 DNA: TGTGCCAGCGCTGGGGCGGACGAGCAGTACTTC
clone size: NA
CDR3 length: 11
J gene: TRBJ2-7
V gene: TRBV3-1/TRBV3-2
D gene: NA

CDR3 protein: CASRDRAHSPLHF
CDR3 DNA: TGTGCCAGCAGGGACAGGGCACACTCACCCCTCCACTTT
clone size: once
CDR3 length: 13
J gene: TRBJ1-6
V gene: TRBV27
D gene: TRBD1

CDR3 protein: CASSFAGLNTEAFF
CDR3 DNA: TGTGCCAGCAGCTTTGCTGGGTTGAACACTGAAGCTTTCTTT
clone size: NA
CDR3 length: 14
J gene: TRBJ1-1
V gene: TRBV5-4
D gene: NA

CDR3 protein: CASSARTGTSSIEQFF
CDR3 DNA: TGTGCCAGCAGCGCCAGAACCGGGACTAGCTCTATTGAGCAGTTCTTC
clone size: NA
CDR3 length: 16
J gene: TRBJ2-1
V gene: TRBV9
D gene: TRBD2

CDR3 protein: CASSEGGGNTIYF
CDR3 DNA: TGCGCCAGCAGTGAAGGGGGGGGAAACACCATATATTTT
clone size: NA
CDR3 length: 13
J gene: TRBJ1-3
V gene: TRBV10-2
D gene: NA

CDR3 protein: CASSFDRGQGEQYF
CDR3 DNA: TGTGCCAGCAGCTTTGACAGGGGGCAAGGCGAGCAGTACTTC
clone size: NA
CDR3 length: 14
J gene: TRBJ2-7
V gene: TRBV9
D gene: TRBD1

CDR3 protein: CASSQGRAEQYF
CDR3 DNA: TGTGCCAGCAGCCAAGGACGGGCCGAGCAGTACTTC
clone size: NA
CDR3 length: 12
J gene: TRBJ2-7
V gene: TRBV14
D gene: NA

CDR3 protein: CASSVWAVGQPQHF
CDR3 DNA: TGTGCCAGCAGCGTATGGGCGGTGGGTCAGCCCCAGCATTTT
clone size: NA
CDR3 length: 14
J gene: TRBJ1-5
V gene: TRBV9
D gene: NA

CDR3 protein: CASSFKAAGELFF
CDR3 DNA: TGTGCCAGCAGCTTTAAGGCGGCCGGGGAGCTGTTTTTT
clone size: NA
CDR3 length: 13
J gene: TRBJ2-2
V gene: TRBV5-4
D gene: NA

CDR3 protein: CASSPPRRGLRETQYF
CDR3 DNA: TGTGCCAGCAGCCCCCCGAGGAGGGGGCTTCGGGAGACCCAGTACTTC
clone size: NA
CDR3 length: 16
J gene: TRBJ2-5
V gene: TRBV7-9
D gene: NA

CDR3 protein: CASSTKGPLLRKETQYF
CDR3 DNA: TGCGCCAGCAGCACGAAGGGGCCCCTCCTGCGGAAAGAGACCCAGTACTTC
clone size: NA
CDR3 length: 17
J gene: TRBJ2-5
V gene: TRBV4-1
D gene: NA

CDR3 protein: CAISEQDRNQPQHF
CDR3 DNA: TGTGCCATCAGTGAGCAGGATCGTAATCAGCCCCAGCATTTT
clone size: once
CDR3 length: 14
J gene: TRBJ1-5
V gene: TRBV10-3
D gene: NA

CDR3 protein: CASSSLGGLANIQYF
CDR3 DNA: TGTGCCAGCAGCTCCCTTGGGGGGTTGGCAAACATTCAGTACTTC
clone size: NA
CDR3 length: 15
J gene: TRBJ2-4
V gene: TRBV7-2
D gene: NA

CDR3 protein: CASSFREAYEQYF
CDR3 DNA: TGTGCCAGCAGCTTCCGGGAAGCCTACGAGCAGTACTTC
clone size: NA
CDR3 length: 13
J gene: TRBJ2-7
V gene: TRBV7-8
D gene: NA

CDR3 protein: CASSLDAASQHF
CDR3 DNA: TGTGCCAGCAGCTTAGATGCAGCGTCCCAGCATTTT
clone size: NA
CDR3 length: 12
J gene: TRBJ1-5
V gene: TRBV7-2
D gene: NA

CDR3 protein: CASGGEKLFF
CDR3 DNA: TGTGCCAGTGGAGGTGAAAAACTGTTTTTT
clone size: NA
CDR3 length: 10
J gene: TRBJ1-4
V gene: TRBV6-5
D gene: NA

CDR3 protein: CATTTPRGLLAKNIQYF
CDR3 DNA: TGTGCCACCACGACTCCCAGAGGGTTACTAGCCAAAAACATTCAGTACTTC
clone size: once
CDR3 length: 17
J gene: TRBJ2-4
V gene: TRBV28
D gene: NA